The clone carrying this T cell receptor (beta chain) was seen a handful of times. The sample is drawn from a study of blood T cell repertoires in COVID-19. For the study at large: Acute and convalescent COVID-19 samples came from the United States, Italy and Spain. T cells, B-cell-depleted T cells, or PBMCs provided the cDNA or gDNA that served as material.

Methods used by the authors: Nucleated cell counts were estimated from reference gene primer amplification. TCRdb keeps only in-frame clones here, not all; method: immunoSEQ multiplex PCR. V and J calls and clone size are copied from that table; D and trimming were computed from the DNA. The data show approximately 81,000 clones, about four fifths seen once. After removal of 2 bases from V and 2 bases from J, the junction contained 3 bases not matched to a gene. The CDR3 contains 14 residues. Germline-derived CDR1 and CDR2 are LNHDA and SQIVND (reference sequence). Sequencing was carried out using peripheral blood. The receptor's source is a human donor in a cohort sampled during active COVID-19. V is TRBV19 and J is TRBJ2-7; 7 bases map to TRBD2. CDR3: CASSIRTSTYEQYF. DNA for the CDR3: TGTGCCAGTAGTATACGGACTAGTACCTACGAGCAGTACTTC.